Listed here are 16 T cell receptor beta chains from one sample, sequenced in a study of shared clonotypes between healthy human individuals. Produced via immunoSEQ multiplex PCR; TCRdb's table is partial and in-frame only. The sample shows about 960,000 clones, approximately 80% of them seen only once. Material: memory CD4+ T cells sorted from blood. Regarding subset: CD45RA-negative fraction. Receptors were obtained from a man between 18 and 29 years old in good health.

The chain employs TRBV5-4 and TRBJ2-5; perhaps TRBD1 as D (5 bases). Trimming removed 1 base at V and 5 bases at J, with 12 bases between. CDR1 SGHNT and CDR2 YYREEE come from the germline V gene (reference sequence). The CDR3 consists of 14 residues. The CDR3 here is CASSLRGAHETQYF. The CDR3 DNA is TGTGCCAGCAGCTTGCGTGGGGCTCACGAGACCCAGTACTTC.

This clone turned up a few times. This specimen includes other DNA sequences encoding the same CDR3. The CDR3 loop reads CASSSRLAGSTDTQYF. The DNA of the CDR3 is TGCGCCAGCAGCTCCCGACTAGCGGGAAGCACAGATACGCAGTATTTT. The V call is TRBV5-1, the J call TRBJ2-3, with TRBD2 matching 11 bases. The CDR3 is made up of 16 amino acids. Germline values: CDR1 SGHRS, CDR2 YFSETQ. The trim removed 3 bases at V and 0 bases at J, leaving 3 bases unmatched.

This chain joins TRBV10-1 and TRBJ1-2; 7 bases are shared with TRBD1. The CDR3 is 14 amino acids. The V segment lost 8 bases and the J segment 4 bases; nucleotides outside the gene matches: 10. Looked up from germline, CDR1 is WNHNN and CDR2 is SYGVQD (reference sequence). In nucleotides, the CDR3 is TGCGCCAGCTCTAGACAGGGATTAAGCTATGGCTACACCTTC. As protein: CASSRQGLSYGYTF.

The CDR3: CASRAQRGPDTQYF. The CDR3 DNA is TGTGCCAGCCGGGCCCAGCGGGGGCCAGATACGCAGTATTTT. The chain recombines TRBV5-6 with TRBJ2-3; 8 nucleotides align to TRBD2. The J segment lost 4 bases and the V segment lost 7 bases, leaving 8 bases of the junction unmatched. The CDR3 spans 14 residues. Looked up from germline, CDR1 is SGHDT and CDR2 is YYEEEE.

The rearrangement joins TRBV7-9 to TRBJ2-2, with TRBD1 matching over 11 bases. Germline lookup yields CDR1 SEHNR and CDR2 FQNEAQ (reference sequence). The CDR3 totals 15 residues. V lost 5 bases, J lost 5 bases, and 4 bases stayed unmatched. The CDR3 protein is CASSTGTGGTGELFF. The CDR3, as DNA: TGTGCCAGCAGCACCGGGACAGGGGGAACCGGGGAGCTGTTTTTT.

About this clone itself: Only one base separates this from a far larger clonotype, so it likely reflects a read error. CDR3 DNA sequence: TGTGCCAGCAGTGAAAGGAAATCTGGGGCCAACGTCCTGACTTTC. Translating it yields CASSERKSGANVLTF. The chain has TRBV6-1 and TRBJ2-6; no clear D gene. This CDR3 has 15 residues. Trimming shortened V by 2 bases and J by 1 base, and 6 bases separated the two germline ends. Germline CDR1 and CDR2: MNHNS and SASEGT.

The chain combines TRBV7-2 with TRBJ2-1; D unresolved. The length of the CDR3 is 12 residues. The V gene's germline CDR1 is SGHTA and CDR2 FQGNSA. Trimming shortened V by 5 bases and J by 7 bases, and 9 bases separated the two germline ends. This CDR3 is CASSPGWNEQFF. The CDR3 nucleotides are TGTGCCAGCAGCCCCGGTTGGAATGAGCAGTTCTTC.

The V and J genes are TRBV12-5 and TRBJ2-2, with D unresolved. V was cut by 1 base and J by 6 bases, with 12 bases left in between. The CDR3 runs to 15 residues. CDR1 is LGHNT, CDR2 FRNRAP, per germline. The CDR3 DNA sequence: TGTGCTAGTGGTTTGGAGGGCCCCTGGGCCGGGGAGCTGTTTTTT. It is translated as CASGLEGPWAGELFF.

In the case of this clone: A much larger clone differs from this one at a single base, so this may be a read error. The chain is built from TRBV5-1 and TRBJ2-4; D not certain. The CDR3 spans 11 residues. Germline lookup yields CDR1 SGHRS and CDR2 YFSETQ. With 6 bases removed from V and 0 bases from J, the gap between germline ends came to 1 base. CDR3 amino acids: CASTAKNIQYF. Written as DNA, the CDR3 is TGCGCCAGCACAGCCAAAAACATTCAGTACTTC.

The chain links TRBV18 to TRBJ2-1; no clear D. The V and J ends lost 3 bases and 10 bases respectively, with 16 bases between them. The CDR3 is made up of 14 amino acids. Germline CDR1 and CDR2: KGHSH and LQKENI. CDR3 nucleotides: TGTGCCAGCTCACCCAAAACCGGCCCCGGGGAGCAGTTCTTC. This encodes CASSPKTGPGEQFF.

The rearrangement joins TRBV28 to TRBJ1-2; 8 positions match TRBD1. The V segment lost 4 bases and the J segment 3 bases; nucleotides outside the gene matches: 4. The CDR3 consists of 14 residues. Germline-derived CDR1 and CDR2 are MDHEN and SYDVKM. The CDR3 is CASSSQGGDYGYTF. CDR3 sequence (DNA): TGTGCCAGCAGTTCACAGGGGGGTGACTATGGCTACACCTTC.

This chain joins TRBV11-2 and TRBJ1-3; tentatively, D is TRBD1 (5 bases). Germline V gene lookup returns CDR1 SGHAT and CDR2 FQNNGV. V lost 2 bases to trimming and J lost 2 bases, with 13 bases between them. This CDR3 spans 16 amino acids. CDR3 region: CASSLYRSLAGNTIYF. In nucleotides, the CDR3 is TGTGCCAGCAGCTTATACAGGTCTCTGGCTGGAAACACCATATATTTT. The whole variable domain, remainder taken from reference TRBV11-2 and TRBJ1-3, is EAGVAQSPRYKIIEKRQSVAFWCNPISGHATLYWYQQILGQGPKLLIQFQNNGVVDDSQLPKDRFSAERLKGVDSTLKIQPAKLEDSAVYLCASSLYRSLAGNTIYFGEGSWLTVV.

This CDR3 reads CASSSQGPVSETQYF. As DNA, the CDR3 is TGTGCCAGCAGCTCACAGGGACCTGTGTCAGAGACCCAGTACTTC. This chain links TRBV6-1 with TRBJ2-5; weak D call: TRBD1 (6 bases). Germline V gene sequence: CDR1 MNHNS, CDR2 SASEGT. The V end lost 6 bases, the J end lost 4 bases, and 18 bases lay between the germline ends. The length of the CDR3 is 15 residues.

V and J are TRBV6-5 and TRBJ1-1, with TRBD1 as a possible D gene (5 bases). V was pared by 4 bases and J by 5 bases, with 8 bases between. The germline gives CDR1 MNHEY, CDR2 SVGAGI. The CDR3 sequence is 12 residues long. The CDR3 region has the DNA TGTGCCAGCAGTTGGGGGACGACTGAAGCTTTCTTT. Its translation: CASSWGTTEAFF.

The rearrangement joins TRBV29-1 to TRBJ1-2, with 11 positions matching TRBD1. Per germline, CDR1 SQVTM and CDR2 ANQGSEA. The ends lost 3 bases at V and 4 bases at J; junction bases unmatched: 7. The CDR3 is made up of 15 amino acids. The CDR3 spells CSVEPSGTGGYGYTF. The CDR3 bases are TGCAGCGTTGAGCCATCCGGGACAGGGGGCTATGGCTACACCTTC.

This clone was recorded once. The chain has TRBV6-6 and TRBJ2-3; D is possibly TRBD1 (6 bases). Germline CDR1 is MNHNY and CDR2 is SVGAGI (reference sequence). Trimming cost V 8 bases and J 3 bases, with 12 bases left between them. There are 13 residues in the CDR3. CDR3 residues: CASSQGLTDTQYF. CDR3 sequence (DNA): TGTGCCAGCTCCCAGGGGCTTACAGATACGCAGTATTTT.